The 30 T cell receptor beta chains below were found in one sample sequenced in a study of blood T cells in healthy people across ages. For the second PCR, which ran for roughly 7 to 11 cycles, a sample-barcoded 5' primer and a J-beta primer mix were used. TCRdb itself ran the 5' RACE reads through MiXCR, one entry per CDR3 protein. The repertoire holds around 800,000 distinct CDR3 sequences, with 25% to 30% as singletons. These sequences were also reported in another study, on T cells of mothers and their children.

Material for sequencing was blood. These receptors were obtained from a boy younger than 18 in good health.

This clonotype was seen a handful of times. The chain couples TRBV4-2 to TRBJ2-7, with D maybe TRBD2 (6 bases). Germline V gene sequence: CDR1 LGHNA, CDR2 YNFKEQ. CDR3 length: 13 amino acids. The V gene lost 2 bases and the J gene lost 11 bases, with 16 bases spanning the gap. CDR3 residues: CASSQIGGYSEYF. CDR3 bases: TGTGCCAGCAGCCAAATCGGGGGTTATTCGGAGTACTTC.

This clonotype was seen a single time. CDR3 loop: CSVGVAGYNEQFF. The CDR3 DNA follows: TGCAGCGTTGGGGTAGCGGGGTACAATGAGCAGTTCTTC. The rearrangement uses TRBV29-1 and TRBJ2-1; 8 bases line up with TRBD2. V dropped 4 bases and J dropped 4; count of bases not matched to a gene: 3. The CDR3 is 13 amino acids. CDR1 is SQVTM, CDR2 ANQGSEA, per germline.

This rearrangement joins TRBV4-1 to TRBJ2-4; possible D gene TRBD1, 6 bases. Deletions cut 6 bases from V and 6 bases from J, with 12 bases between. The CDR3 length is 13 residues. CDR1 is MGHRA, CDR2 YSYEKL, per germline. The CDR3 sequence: CASSLGHVNIQYF. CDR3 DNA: TGCGCCAGCAGTCTGGGACATGTAAACATTCAGTACTTC.

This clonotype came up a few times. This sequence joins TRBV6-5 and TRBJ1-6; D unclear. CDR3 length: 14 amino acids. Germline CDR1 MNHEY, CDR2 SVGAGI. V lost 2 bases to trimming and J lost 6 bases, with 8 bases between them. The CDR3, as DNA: TGTGCCAGCAGTTACGAAGGGTTTAATTCACCCCTCCACTTT. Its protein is CASSYEGFNSPLHF.

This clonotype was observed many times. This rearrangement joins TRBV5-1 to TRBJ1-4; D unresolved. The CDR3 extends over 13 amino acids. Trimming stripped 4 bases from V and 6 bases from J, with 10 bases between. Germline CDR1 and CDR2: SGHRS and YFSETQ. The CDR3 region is CASSDGGDEKLFF. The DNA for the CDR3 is TGCGCCAGCAGCGACGGAGGAGATGAAAAACTGTTTTTT. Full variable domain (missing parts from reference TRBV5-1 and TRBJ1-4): KAGVTQTPRYLIKTRGQQVTLSCSPISGHRSVSWYQQTPGQGLQFLFEYFSETQRNKGNFPGRFSGRQFSNSRSEMNVSTLELGDSALYLCASSDGGDEKLFFGSGTQLSVL.

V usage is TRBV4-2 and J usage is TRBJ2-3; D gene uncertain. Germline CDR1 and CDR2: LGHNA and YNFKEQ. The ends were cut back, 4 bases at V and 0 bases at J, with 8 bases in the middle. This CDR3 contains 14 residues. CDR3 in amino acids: CASSPDPSTDTQYF. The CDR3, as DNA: TGTGCCAGCAGCCCCGACCCCAGCACAGATACGCAGTATTTT.

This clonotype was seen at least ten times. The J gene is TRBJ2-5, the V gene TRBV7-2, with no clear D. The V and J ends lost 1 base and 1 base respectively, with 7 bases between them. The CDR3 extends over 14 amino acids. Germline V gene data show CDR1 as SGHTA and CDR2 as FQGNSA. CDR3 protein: CASSLVGVQETQYF. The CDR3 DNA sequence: TGTGCCAGCAGCTTAGTTGGAGTCCAAGAGACCCAGTACTTC. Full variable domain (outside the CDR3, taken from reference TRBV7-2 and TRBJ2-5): GAGVSQSPSNKVTEKGKDVELRCDPISGHTALYWYRQSLGQGLEFLIYFQGNSAPDKSGLPSDRFSAERTGGSVSTLTIQRTQQEDSAVYLCASSLVGVQETQYFGPGTRLLVL.

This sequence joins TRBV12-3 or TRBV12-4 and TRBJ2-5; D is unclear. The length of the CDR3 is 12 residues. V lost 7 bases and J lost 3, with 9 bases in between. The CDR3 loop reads CASTPSEETQYF. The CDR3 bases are TGTGCCAGCACCCCTTCCGAAGAGACCCAGTACTTC.

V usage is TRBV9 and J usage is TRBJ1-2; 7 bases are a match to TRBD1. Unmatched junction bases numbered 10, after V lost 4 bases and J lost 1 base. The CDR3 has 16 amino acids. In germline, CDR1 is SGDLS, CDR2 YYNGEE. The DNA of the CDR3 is TGTGCCAGCAGCCTTCCCCGGACAGGTATTAACTATGGCTACACCTTC. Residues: CASSLPRTGINYGYTF.

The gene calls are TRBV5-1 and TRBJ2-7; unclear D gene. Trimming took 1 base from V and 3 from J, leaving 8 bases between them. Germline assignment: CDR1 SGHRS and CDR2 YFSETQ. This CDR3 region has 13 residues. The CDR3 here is CASSLSAVYEQYF. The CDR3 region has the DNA TGCGCCAGCAGCTTGTCGGCAGTCTACGAGCAGTACTTC.

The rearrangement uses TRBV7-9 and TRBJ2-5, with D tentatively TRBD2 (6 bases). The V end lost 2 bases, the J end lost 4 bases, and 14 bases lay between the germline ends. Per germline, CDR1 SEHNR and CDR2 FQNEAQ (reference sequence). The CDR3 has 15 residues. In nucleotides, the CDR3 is TGTGCCAGCAGCTTATCTTCAGCGGGTCGAGAGACCCAGTACTTC. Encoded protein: CASSLSSAGRETQYF.

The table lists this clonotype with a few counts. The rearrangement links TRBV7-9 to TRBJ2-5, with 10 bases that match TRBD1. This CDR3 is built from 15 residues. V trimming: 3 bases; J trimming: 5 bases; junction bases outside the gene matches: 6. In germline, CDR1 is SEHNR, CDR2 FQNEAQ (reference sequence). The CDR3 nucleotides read TGTGCCAGCAGCTTGGGGGGACAGGGGATGGAGACCCAGTACTTC. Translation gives CASSLGGQGMETQYF.

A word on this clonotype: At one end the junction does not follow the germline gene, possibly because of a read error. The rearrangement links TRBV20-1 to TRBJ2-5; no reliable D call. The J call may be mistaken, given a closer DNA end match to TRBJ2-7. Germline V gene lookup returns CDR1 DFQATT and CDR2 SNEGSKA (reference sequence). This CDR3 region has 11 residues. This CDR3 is CSAIVLYEQYF. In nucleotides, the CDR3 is TGTAGTGCTATTGTGCTCTACGAGCAGTACTTC.

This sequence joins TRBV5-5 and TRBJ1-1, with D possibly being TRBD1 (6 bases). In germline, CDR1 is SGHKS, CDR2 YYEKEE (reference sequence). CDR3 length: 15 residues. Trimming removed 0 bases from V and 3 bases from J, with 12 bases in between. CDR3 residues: CASSLAAGVYTEAFF. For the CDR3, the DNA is TGTGCCAGCAGCTTGGCTGCAGGGGTTTACACTGAAGCTTTCTTT.

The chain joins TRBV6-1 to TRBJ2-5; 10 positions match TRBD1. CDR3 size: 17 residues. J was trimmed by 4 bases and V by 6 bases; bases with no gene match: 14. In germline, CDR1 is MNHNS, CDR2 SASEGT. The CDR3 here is CASRHTRDRGFRETQYF. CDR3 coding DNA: TGTGCCAGCAGGCATACCCGGGACAGGGGTTTCCGAGAGACCCAGTACTTC.

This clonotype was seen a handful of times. The chain's CDR3 is CSARPDRSSYNSPLHF. DNA for the CDR3: TGCAGTGCTAGACCGGACCGTAGCTCCTATAATTCACCCCTCCACTTT. V usage is TRBV20-1 and J usage is TRBJ1-6; the D is unclear. Trimming removed 2 bases at V and 0 bases at J, with 11 bases between. This CDR3 has 16 residues. Germline CDR1 reads DFQATT; CDR2 reads SNEGSKA (reference sequence).

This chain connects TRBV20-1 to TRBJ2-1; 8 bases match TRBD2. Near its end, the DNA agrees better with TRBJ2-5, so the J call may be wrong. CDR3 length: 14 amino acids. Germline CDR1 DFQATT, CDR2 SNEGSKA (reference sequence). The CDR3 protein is CSANGRGEQETQYF. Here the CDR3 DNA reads TGCAGTGCAAATGGGCGGGGGGAACAAGAGACCCAGTACTTC.

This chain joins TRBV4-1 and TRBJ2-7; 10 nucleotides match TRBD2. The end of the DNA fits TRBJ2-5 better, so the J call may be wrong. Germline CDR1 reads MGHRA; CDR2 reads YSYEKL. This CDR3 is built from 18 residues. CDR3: CASSQGTSGDTLQETQYF. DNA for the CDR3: TGCGCCAGCAGCCAAGGGACTAGCGGAGATACACTACAAGAGACCCAGTACTTC.

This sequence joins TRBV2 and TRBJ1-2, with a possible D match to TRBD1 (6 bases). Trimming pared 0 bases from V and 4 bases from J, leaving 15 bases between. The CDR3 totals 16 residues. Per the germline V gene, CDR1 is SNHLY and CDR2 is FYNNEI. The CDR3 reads CASSEATFQGSYGYTF. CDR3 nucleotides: TGTGCCAGCAGTGAAGCTACTTTCCAGGGGAGCTATGGCTACACCTTC.

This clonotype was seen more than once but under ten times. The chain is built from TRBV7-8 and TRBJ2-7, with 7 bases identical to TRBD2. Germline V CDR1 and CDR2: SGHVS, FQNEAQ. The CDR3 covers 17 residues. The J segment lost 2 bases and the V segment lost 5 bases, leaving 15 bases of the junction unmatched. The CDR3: CASSPRSSLAGAYEQYF. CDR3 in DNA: TGTGCCAGCAGCCCCCGTTCCAGCCTGGCGGGGGCCTACGAGCAGTACTTC.

The CDR3 loop is CSVETLGLDEQYF. The CDR3 bases are TGCAGCGTTGAGACTCTAGGGCTGGACGAGCAGTACTTC. J is TRBJ2-7 and V is TRBV29-1; D not certain. Germline V gene lookup returns CDR1 SQVTM and CDR2 ANQGSEA. Trimming cost V 3 bases and J 5 bases, with 14 bases left between them. This CDR3 region has 13 residues.

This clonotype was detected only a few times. For the CDR3, the DNA is TGTGCCAGCGACAGGGAAGCGAACACTGAAGCTTTCTTT. Its protein is CASDREANTEAFF. The genes are TRBV2 and TRBJ1-1; 7 bases fit TRBD1. Germline CDR1 reads SNHLY; CDR2 reads FYNNEI. V shed 8 bases, J shed 1 base, and the junction held 4 bases outside the gene matches. CDR3 size: 13 residues.

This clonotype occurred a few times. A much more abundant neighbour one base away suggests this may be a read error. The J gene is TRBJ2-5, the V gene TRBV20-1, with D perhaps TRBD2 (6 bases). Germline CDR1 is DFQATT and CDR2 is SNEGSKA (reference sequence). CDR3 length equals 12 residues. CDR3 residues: CSAGGFQGTQYF. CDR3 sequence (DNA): TGCAGTGCCGGGGGATTCCAAGGGACCCAGTACTTC.

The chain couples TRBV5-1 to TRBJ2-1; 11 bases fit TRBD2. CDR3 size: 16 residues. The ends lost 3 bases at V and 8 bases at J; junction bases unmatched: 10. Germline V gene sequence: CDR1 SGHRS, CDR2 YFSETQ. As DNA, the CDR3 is TGCGCCAGCAGCTCTTTAGCGGGGGGGCCTGCGGATGAGCAGTTCTTC. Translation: CASSSLAGGPADEQFF.

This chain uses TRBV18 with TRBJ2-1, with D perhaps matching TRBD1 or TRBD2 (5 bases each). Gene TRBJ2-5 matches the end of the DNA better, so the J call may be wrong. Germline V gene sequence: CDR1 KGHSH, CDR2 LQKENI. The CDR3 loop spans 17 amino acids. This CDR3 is CASSPVIPGAGEETQYF. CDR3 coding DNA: TGTGCCAGCTCACCAGTAATTCCCGGGGCGGGTGAAGAGACCCAGTACTTC.

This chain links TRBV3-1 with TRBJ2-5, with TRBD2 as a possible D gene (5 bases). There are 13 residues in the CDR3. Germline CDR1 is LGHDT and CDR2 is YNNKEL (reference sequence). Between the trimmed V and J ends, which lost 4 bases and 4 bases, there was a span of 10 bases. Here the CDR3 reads CASSREAVETQYF. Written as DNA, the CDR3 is TGTGCCAGCAGCCGAGAAGCGGTAGAGACCCAGTACTTC.

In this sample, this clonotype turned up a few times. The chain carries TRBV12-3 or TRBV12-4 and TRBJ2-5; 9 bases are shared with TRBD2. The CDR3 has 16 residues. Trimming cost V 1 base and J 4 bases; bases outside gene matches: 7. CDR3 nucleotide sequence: TGTGCCAGCAGTTTAGGCCAGACTAGCGGAGGAGAGACCCAGTACTTC. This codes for CASSLGQTSGGETQYF.

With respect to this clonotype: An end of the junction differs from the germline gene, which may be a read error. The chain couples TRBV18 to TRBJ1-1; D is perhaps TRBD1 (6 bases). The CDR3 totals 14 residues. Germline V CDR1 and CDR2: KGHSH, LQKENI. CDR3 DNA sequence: TGTGCCAGCTCACTTCAGGGACAAAACACTGAAGCCTTCTTT. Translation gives CASSLQGQNTEAFF.

The CDR3 sequence: CAWSVGSTDTQYF. CDR3 sequence (DNA): TGTGCCTGGAGTGTTGGCAGCACAGATACGCAGTATTTT. The rearrangement links TRBV30 to TRBJ2-3; unclear D gene. CDR3 size: 13 residues. Germline lookup yields CDR1 GTSNPN and CDR2 SVGIG (reference sequence). V lost 0 bases and J 0 bases, leaving 4 bases between the germline ends.

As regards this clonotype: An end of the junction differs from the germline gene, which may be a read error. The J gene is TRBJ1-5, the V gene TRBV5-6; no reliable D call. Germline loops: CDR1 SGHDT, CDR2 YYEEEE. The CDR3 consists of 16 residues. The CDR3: CVSSFQPWVDNQPQHF. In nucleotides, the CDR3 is TGTGTCAGCAGCTTCCAGCCTTGGGTGGACAATCAGCCCCAGCATTTT.